This T cell receptor (beta chain) was found in a study of blood T cells in healthy people across ages. Primers used in a second PCR of about 6 to 11 cycles were a sample-barcoded 5' primer and a J-beta primer mix. MiXCR, run by TCRdb on the 5' RACE reads, gives a single entry per CDR3 protein. The table lists roughly 900,000 distinct CDR3 sequences, 29% of them singletons. Trimming pared 6 bases from V and 3 bases from J, leaving 12 bases between. The CDR3 covers 14 residues. This clonotype was detected many times. The gene calls are TRBV12-3 or TRBV12-4 and TRBJ1-5; D is unresolved. Sequencing was done on a sample of blood. The sequence was collected from a woman older than 75 in good health. The CDR3 is CASSTDGTNQPQHF. DNA of the CDR3: TGTGCCAGCAGCACAGACGGCACCAATCAGCCCCAGCATTTT.